This record covers a single T cell receptor beta chain. The table lists this clone with a count of one. This clone's antigen is unknown. Per-base qualities were not stored, and no clone one base away is much larger. This specimen includes other DNA sequences encoding the same CDR3. The data stem from a study of blood T cell repertoires in COVID-19 (dated by TCRdb to 2019 to 2021). In terms of the full investigation: The collaborator samples originated in the United States, Italy and Spain and spanned the acute and convalescent phases of COVID-19. The prospective study material was composed of cDNA or gDNA derived from T cells, B-cell-depleted T cells, or PBMCs. The samples were drawn from two sources: the first 160 participants of the ongoing ImmuneRACE study, and 1,000 to 1,500 subjects contributed by 6 global collaborators. Subjects who had been exposed to COVID-19, were actively infected with it, or had recovered from it provided the deeply sampled blood TCRbeta repertoires that made up the dataset. Where available, HLA class I and class II types were obtained from metadata supplied by the sample provider rather than from assay-based typing. The repertoires were released in a freely available public database intended as a resource for research on the immune response to SARS-CoV-2. Nearly every sample came with metadata listing a de-identified subject ID, COVID-19 status, age in years and sex. Beyond this particular receptor, the publication reports: How much clinical and demographic metadata was included differed by source and by participant, and the metadata was provided uncurated.

Participants in the prospective study were enrolled through a virtual design, were aged roughly 18 to 100 years, and lived in about two dozen United States geographic areas. In the prospective study, cohorts were assigned on the basis of participant-reported clinical history obtained from a screening survey and a study questionnaire. A participant counted as exposed if, within 2 weeks of entering the study, that participant had been in contact with someone who had a PCR-confirmed or clinician-diagnosed COVID-19 case. In the prospective study, mobile phlebotomists collected whole blood, serum and a nasopharyngeal or oropharyngeal swab from each participant. Over a 2-month period, participants in the prospective study had the option of providing additional blood draws and questionnaires. Prospective study blood samples were shipped either frozen or at room temperature before DNA extraction. CDR1 SGHKS and CDR2 YYEKEE are derived from the germline V gene (reference sequence). The germline ends are 6 bases apart after V is trimmed by 1 base and J by 4 bases. The CDR3 has 13 amino acids, counting the end cysteine and phenylalanine. The only DNA kept is the CDR3, 39 bases in frame from the first base.

The immunoSEQ Assay, a bias-controlled multiplex PCR, was used to amplify TCRbeta CDR3 regions from genomic DNA. The study's own analysis went as follows. The number of nucleated cells in each sample was estimated from the amplification of reference gene primers within the assay. To quantify the absolute abundance of each unique TCRbeta CDR3 rearrangement, sequence reads were collapsed and filtered. Productive Simpson clonality was computed per sample as the square root of Simpson's diversity index over productive rearrangements. The table comes from immuneACCESS by way of TCRdb, which keeps in-frame sequences with V and J called. Part of the clones is missing from these tables; in studies checked, under half for an unresolved V gene and the rest for unknown reasons. V, J and clone size reflect that table, while D and trimming were determined from the DNA. The sample data list 200,000 to 300,000 clones, and roughly 80% of these were observed just once. The ten largest account for about 3.6% of the sample.

The material sequenced was PBMCs or T cells enriched from blood (not recorded which). This clonotype originated in a woman aged 40 to 50 who had been exposed to COVID-19. In this chain, TRBV5-5 is recombined with TRBJ1-5; too little of a D gene remains to name it. The CDR3 region: CASSLTVNQPQHF. The nucleotide sequence is TGTGCCAGCAGCTTGACAGTAAATCAGCCCCAGCATTTT.